This TCR beta chain was sequenced for a study of T cells expressing NK-cell markers. Study-level results: The HCMV specificity of the expanded NKG2C+ T cell clones stayed unresolved.

cDNA encoding TCR beta was synthesized via 5'RACE template switching incorporating UMIs. TCRdb reanalyzed the 5' RACE reads and collapses them to one entry per CDR3 protein, without DNA. The table for this sample gives approximately 440,000 distinct CDR3 sequences. From germline, CDR1 is SGHRS and CDR2 YFSETQ. The CDR3 totals 13 residues. As concerns this clonotype: The antigen remains unidentified.

The sequenced sample consisted of blood T cells: a sorted CD56 or NKG2C T cell subset, CD4+ or CD8+ T cells, or bulk PBMC T cells (not recorded which). The sequence derives from a woman aged 45-59 years in good health. The chain combines TRBV5-1 with TRBJ2-2; TCRdb's D call, TRBD2, is unchecked because there is no DNA. The CDR3 sequence is CASGSLGTGELFF.